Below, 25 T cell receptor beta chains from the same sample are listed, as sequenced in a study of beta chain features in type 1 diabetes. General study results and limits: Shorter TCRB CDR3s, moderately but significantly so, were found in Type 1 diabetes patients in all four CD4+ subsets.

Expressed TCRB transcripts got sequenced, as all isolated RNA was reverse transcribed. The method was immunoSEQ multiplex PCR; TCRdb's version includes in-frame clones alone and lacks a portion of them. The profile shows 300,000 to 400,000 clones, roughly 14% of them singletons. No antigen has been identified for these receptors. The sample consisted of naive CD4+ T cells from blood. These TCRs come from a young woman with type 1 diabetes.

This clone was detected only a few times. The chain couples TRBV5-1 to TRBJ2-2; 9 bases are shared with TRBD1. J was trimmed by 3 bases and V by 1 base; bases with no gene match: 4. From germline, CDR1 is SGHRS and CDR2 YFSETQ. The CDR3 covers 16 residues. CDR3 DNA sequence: TGCGCCAGCAGCTTGCGGGGACAGGGTGACACCGGGGAGCTGTTTTTT. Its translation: CASSLRGQGDTGELFF.

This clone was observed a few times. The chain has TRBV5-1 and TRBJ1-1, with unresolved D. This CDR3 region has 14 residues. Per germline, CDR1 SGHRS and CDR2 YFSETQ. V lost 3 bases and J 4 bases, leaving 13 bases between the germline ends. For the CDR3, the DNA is TGCGCCAGCAGCTCGACACTGCTCGGCACTGAAGCTTTCTTT. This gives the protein CASSSTLLGTEAFF.

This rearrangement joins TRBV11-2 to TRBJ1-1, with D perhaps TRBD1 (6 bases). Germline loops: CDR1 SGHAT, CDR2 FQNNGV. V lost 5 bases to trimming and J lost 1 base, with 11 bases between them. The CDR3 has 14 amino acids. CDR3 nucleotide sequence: TGTGCCAGCAGCCAGGGGCTTGCGAACACTGAAGCTTTCTTT. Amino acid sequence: CASSQGLANTEAFF.

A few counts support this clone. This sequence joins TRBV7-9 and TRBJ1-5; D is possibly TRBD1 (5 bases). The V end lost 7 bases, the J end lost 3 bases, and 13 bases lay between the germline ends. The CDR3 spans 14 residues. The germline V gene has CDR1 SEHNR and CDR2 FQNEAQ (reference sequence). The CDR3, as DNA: TGTGCCAGCACGGGGGACTTCCCCAATCAGCCCCAGCATTTT. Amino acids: CASTGDFPNQPQHF.

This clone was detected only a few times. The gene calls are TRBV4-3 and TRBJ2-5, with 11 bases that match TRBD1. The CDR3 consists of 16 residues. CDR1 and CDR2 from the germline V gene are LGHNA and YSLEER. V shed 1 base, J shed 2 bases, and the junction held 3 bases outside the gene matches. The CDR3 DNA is TGCGCCAGCAGCCAAGGGGGGACAGGGGGTCAAGAGACCCAGTACTTC. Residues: CASSQGGTGGQETQYF.

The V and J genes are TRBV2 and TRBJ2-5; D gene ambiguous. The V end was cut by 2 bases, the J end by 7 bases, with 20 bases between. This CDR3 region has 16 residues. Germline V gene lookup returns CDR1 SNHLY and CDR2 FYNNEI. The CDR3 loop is CASSERIQVRALTQYF. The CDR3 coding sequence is TGTGCCAGCAGTGAAAGGATCCAGGTCCGTGCGCTGACCCAGTACTTC.

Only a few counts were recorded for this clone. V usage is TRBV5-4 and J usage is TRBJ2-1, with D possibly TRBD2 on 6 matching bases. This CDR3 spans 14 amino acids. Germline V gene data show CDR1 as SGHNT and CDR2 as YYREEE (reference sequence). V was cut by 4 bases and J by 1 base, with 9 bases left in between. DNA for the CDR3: TGTGCCAGCAGCCTAGCGACTTCCTACAATGAGCAGTTCTTC. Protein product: CASSLATSYNEQFF.

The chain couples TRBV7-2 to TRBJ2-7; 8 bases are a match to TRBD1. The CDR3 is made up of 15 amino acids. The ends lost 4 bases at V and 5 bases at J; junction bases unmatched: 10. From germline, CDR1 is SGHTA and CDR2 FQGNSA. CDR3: CASSSSGQVSHEQYF. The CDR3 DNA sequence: TGTGCCAGCAGCTCCTCGGGACAGGTATCCCACGAGCAGTACTTC.

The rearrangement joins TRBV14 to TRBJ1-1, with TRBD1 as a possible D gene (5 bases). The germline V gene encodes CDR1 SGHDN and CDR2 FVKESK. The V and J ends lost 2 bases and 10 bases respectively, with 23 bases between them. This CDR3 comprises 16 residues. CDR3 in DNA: TGTGCCAGCAGCCAACCCTGGGGTAAGGGGCCCGCCGGAGCTTTCTTT. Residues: CASSQPWGKGPAGAFF. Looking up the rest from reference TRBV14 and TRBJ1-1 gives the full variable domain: EAGVTQFPSHSVIEKGQTVTLRCDPISGHDNLYWYRRVMGKEIKFLLHFVKESKQDESGMPNNRFLAERTGGTYSTLKVQPAELEDSGVYFCASSQPWGKGPAGAFFGQGTRLTVV.

This CDR3 reads CASNDLGESSYNEQFF. In nucleotides, the CDR3 is TGTGCCAGCAACGATTTGGGCGAGAGCTCCTACAATGAGCAGTTCTTC. The V and J genes are TRBV9 and TRBJ2-1; D is uncertain. This CDR3 contains 16 residues. Per germline, CDR1 SGDLS and CDR2 YYNGEE. With 6 bases removed from V and 0 bases from J, the gap between germline ends came to 16 bases.

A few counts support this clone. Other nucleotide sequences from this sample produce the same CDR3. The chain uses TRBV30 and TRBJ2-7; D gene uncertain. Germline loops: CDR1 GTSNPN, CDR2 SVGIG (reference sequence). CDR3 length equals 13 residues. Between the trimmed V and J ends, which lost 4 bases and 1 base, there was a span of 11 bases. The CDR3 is CAWKVALSYEQYF. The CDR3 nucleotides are TGTGCCTGGAAAGTGGCACTATCCTACGAGCAGTACTTC.

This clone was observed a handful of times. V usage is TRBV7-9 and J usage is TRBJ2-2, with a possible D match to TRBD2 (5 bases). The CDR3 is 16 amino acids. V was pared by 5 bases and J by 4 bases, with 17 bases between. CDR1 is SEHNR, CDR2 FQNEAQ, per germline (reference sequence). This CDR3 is CASSADSRTLTGELFF. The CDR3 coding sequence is TGTGCCAGCAGCGCGGACTCCCGAACCCTCACCGGGGAGCTGTTTTTT.

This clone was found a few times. The CDR3 loop is CASSPDDYEQYV. The CDR3 region has the DNA TGTGCCAGCTCACCGGACGACTACGAGCAGTACGTC. This chain links TRBV18 with TRBJ2-7; D is undetermined. Germline V gives CDR1 KGHSH, CDR2 LQKENI. This CDR3 spans 12 amino acids. Trimming pared 3 bases from V and 3 bases from J, leaving 6 bases between.

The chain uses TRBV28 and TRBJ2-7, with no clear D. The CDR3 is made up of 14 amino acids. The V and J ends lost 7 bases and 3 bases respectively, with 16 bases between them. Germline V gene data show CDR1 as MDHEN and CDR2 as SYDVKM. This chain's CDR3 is CASTQGAAFYEQYF. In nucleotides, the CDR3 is TGTGCCAGCACCCAAGGAGCTGCGTTCTACGAGCAGTACTTC.

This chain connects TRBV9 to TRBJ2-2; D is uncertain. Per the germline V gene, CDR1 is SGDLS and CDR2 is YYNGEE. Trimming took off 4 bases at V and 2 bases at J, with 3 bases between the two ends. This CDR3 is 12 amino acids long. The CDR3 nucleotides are TGTGCCAGCAGCATAAACACCGGGGAGCTGTTTTTT. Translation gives CASSINTGELFF.

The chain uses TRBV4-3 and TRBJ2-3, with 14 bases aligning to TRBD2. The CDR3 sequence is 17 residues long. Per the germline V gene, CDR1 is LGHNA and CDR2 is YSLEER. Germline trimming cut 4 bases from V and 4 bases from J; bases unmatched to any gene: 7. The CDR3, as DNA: TGCGCCAGCAGCCGATCCGGACTAGCGGGAGGTGCAGATACGCAGTATTTT. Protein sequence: CASSRSGLAGGADTQYF.

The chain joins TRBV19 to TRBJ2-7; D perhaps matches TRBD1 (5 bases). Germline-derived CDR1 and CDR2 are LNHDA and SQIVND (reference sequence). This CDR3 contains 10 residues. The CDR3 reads CARTSYEQYV. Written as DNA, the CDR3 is TGTGCACGGACAAGCTACGAGCAGTACGTC.

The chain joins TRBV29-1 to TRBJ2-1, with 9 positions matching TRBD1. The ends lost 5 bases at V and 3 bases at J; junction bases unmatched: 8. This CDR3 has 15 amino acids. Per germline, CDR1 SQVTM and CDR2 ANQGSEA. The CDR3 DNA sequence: TGCAGCGTTCTGGCGACAGGGGGTAGCTACAATGAGCAGTTCTTC. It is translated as CSVLATGGSYNEQFF.

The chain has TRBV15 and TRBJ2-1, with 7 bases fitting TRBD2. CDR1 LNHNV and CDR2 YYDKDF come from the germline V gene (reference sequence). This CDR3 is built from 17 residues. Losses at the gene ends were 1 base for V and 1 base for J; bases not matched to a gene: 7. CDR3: CATSRAPSGTSYNEQFF. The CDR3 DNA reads TGTGCCACCAGCAGAGCCCCAAGCGGGACTTCCTACAATGAGCAGTTCTTC.

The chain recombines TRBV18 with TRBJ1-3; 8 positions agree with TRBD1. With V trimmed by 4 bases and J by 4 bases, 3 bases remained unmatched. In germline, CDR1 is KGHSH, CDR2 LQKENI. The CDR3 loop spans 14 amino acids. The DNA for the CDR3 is TGTGCCAGCTCACTGGACAGGGACGGAAACACCATATATTTT. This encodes CASSLDRDGNTIYF.

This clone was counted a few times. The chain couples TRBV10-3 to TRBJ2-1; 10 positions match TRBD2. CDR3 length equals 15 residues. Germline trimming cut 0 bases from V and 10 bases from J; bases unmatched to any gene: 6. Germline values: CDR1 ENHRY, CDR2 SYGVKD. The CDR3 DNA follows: TGTGCCATCAGTGAGTCGGAACTAGCGGGAAACGAGCAGTTCTTC. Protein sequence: CAISESELAGNEQFF.

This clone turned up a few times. CDR3 DNA sequence: TGTGCCAGCAGCCCTGTTGCTTTCTTT. It is translated as CASSPVAFF. V gene TRBV7-2 combines with J gene TRBJ1-1, with D unresolved. Germline loops: CDR1 SGHTA, CDR2 FQGNSA. There are 9 residues in the CDR3. The V end was cut by 5 bases, the J end by 11 bases, with 6 bases between.

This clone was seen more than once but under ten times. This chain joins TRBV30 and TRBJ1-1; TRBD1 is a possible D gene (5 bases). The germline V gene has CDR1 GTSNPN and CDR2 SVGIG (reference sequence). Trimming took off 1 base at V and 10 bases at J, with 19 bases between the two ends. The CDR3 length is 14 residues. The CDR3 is CAWSGLFGGEIAFF. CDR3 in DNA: TGTGCCTGGAGTGGCCTTTTCGGGGGGGAGATAGCTTTCTTT.

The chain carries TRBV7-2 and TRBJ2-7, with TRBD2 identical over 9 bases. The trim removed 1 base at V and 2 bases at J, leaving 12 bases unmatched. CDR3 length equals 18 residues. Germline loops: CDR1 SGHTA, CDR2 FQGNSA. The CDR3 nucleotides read TGTGCCAGCAGCTTAGGGTCAGGGGCGGGAGGGAGGGCCTACGAGCAGTACTTC. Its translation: CASSLGSGAGGRAYEQYF.

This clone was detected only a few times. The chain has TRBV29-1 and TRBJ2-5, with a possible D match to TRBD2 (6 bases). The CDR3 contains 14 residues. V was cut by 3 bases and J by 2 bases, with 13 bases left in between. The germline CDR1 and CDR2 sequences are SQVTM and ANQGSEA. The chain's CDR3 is CSVDRPGGQETQYF. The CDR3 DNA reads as TGCAGCGTTGATAGGCCCGGGGGTCAAGAGACCCAGTACTTC. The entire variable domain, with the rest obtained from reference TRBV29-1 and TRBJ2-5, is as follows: SAVISQKPSRDICQRGTSLTIQCQVDSQVTMMFWYRQQPGQSLTLIATANQGSEATYESGFVIDKFPISRPNLTFSTLTVSNMSPEDSSIYLCSVDRPGGQETQYFGPGTRLLVL.